This TCR beta chain stems from a study of T-cell reconstitution after alpha-beta-depleted transplantation in children. Regarding the study as a whole: Recipient T cells and thymic progenitors that survived gave rise to the high TCRbeta diversity observed at day 60 in some patients. Counts and diversity of T cells one year after transplant came mostly from newly produced T cells. At around two months after transplant, the alpha-beta T cells were reportedly derived from several hundred expanded clones that came from non-depleted graft cells.

Note on this clonotype: Its antigen remains unidentified.

The CDR3 totals 14 residues. Germline V gene data show CDR1 as SGHRS and CDR2 as YFSETQ. Trimming pared 0 bases from V and 0 bases from J, leaving 6 bases between. TCRbeta library construction was performed incorporating unique molecular identifiers. TCRdb itself ran the PCR reads through MiXCR, one entry per CDR3 protein. Among around 250,000 distinct CDR3 sequences, about 26% were seen once, and the ten largest hold 2% to 3%. Source: PBMCs, taken before TCRalphabeta/CD19-depleted stem cell transplant. V and J are TRBV5-1 and TRBJ1-2, with D possibly matching TRBD1 (6 bases). The TCR sequence derives from a girl aged 2 to 9 with Fanconi anemia, due to receive a stem cell transplant. The CDR3 DNA reads as TGCGCCAGCAGCTTGGACAGGGCTAACTATGGCTACACCTTC. Translated, it gives CASSLDRANYGYTF. Full variable domain (outside the CDR3, taken from reference TRBV5-1 and TRBJ1-2): KAGVTQTPRYLIKTRGQQVTLSCSPISGHRSVSWYQQTPGQGLQFLFEYFSETQRNKGNFPGRFSGRQFSNSRSEMNVSTLELGDSALYLCASSLDRANYGYTFGSGTRLTVV.